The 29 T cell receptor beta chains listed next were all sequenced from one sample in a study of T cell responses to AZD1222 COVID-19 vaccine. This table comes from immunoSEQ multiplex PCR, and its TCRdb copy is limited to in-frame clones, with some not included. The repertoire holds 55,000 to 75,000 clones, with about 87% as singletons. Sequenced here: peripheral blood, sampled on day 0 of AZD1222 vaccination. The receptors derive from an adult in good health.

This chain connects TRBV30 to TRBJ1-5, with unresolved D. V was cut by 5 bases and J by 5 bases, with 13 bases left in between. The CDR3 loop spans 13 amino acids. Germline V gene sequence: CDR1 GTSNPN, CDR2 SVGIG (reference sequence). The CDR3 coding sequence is TGTGCCTGGGCTCATGAATCGCATCAGCCCCAGCATTTT. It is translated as CAWAHESHQPQHF.

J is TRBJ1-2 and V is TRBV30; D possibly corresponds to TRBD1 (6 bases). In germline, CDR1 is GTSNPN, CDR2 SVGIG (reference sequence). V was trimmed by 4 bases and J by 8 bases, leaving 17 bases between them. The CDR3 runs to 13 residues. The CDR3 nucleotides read TGTGCCTGGATGCGGACAGAGAGTTGGGGCTACACCTTC. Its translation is CAWMRTESWGYTF.

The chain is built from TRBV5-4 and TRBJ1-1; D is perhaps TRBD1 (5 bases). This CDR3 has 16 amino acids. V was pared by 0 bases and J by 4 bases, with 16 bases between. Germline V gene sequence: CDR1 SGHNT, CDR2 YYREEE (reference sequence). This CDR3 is CASSLALTGGITEAFF. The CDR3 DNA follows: TGTGCCAGCAGCTTGGCATTGACGGGGGGAATCACTGAAGCTTTCTTT.

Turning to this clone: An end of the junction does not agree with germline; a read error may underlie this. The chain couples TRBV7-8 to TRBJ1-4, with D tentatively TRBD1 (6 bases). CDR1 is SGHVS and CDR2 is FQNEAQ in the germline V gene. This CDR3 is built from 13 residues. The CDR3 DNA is TGTGCCAGCAGCCTAGCAGGGGTTGAAAAACTGTTTTTT. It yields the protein CASSLAGVEKLFF. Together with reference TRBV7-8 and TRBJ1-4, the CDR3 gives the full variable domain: GAGVSQSPRYKVAKRGQDVALRCDPISGHVSLFWYQQALGQGPEFLTYFQNEAQLDKSGLPSDRFFAERPEGSVSTLKIQRTQQEDSAVYLCASSLAGVEKLFFGSGTQLSVL.

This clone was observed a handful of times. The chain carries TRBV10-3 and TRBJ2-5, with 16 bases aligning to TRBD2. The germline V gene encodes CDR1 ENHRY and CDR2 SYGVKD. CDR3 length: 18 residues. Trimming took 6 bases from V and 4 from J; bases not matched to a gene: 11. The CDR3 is CAISDPGTSGGAVETQYF. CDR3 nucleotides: TGTGCCATCAGCGATCCCGGGACTAGCGGGGGGGCCGTAGAGACCCAGTACTTC.

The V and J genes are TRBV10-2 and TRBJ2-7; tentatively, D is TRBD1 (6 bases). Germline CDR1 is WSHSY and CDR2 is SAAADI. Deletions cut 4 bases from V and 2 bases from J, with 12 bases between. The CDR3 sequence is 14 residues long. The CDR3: CASSAPQGPYEQYF. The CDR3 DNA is TGCGCCAGCAGTGCTCCACAGGGTCCCTACGAGCAGTACTTC.

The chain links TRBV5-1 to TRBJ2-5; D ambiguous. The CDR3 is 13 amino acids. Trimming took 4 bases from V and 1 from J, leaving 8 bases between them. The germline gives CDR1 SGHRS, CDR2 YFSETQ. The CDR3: CASSPLGQETQYF. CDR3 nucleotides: TGCGCCAGCAGCCCCCTTGGCCAAGAGACCCAGTACTTC.

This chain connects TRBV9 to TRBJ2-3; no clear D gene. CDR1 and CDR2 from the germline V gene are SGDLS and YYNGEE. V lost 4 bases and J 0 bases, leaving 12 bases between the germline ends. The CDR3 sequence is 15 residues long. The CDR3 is CASSLLGASTDTQYF. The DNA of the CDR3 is TGTGCCAGCAGCCTCCTAGGAGCGAGCACAGATACGCAGTATTTT.

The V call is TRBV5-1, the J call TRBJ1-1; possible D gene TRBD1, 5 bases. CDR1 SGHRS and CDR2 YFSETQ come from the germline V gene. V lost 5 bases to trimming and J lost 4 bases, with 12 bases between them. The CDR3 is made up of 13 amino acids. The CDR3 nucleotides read TGCGCCAGCAGGGGGCAGGAATCCACTGAAGCTTTCTTT. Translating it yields CASRGQESTEAFF.

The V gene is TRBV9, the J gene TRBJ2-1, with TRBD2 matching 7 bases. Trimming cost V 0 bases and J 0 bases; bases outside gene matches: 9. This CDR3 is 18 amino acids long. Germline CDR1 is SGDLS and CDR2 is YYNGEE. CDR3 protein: CASSVGTSAIGSYNEQFF. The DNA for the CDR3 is TGTGCCAGCAGCGTAGGCACTAGCGCAATTGGCTCCTACAATGAGCAGTTCTTC.

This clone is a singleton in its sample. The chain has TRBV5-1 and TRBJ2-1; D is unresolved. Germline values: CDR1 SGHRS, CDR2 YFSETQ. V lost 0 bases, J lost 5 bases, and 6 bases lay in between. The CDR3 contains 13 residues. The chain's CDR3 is CASSLEGNNEQFF. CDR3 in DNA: TGCGCCAGCAGCTTGGAAGGGAACAATGAGCAGTTCTTC.

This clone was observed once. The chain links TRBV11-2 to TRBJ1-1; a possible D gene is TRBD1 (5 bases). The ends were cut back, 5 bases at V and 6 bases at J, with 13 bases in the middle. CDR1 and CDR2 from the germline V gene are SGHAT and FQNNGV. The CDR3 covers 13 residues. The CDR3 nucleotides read TGTGCCAGCAGCCCTGGTCAGGGATCTGAAGCTTTCTTT. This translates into CASSPGQGSEAFF.

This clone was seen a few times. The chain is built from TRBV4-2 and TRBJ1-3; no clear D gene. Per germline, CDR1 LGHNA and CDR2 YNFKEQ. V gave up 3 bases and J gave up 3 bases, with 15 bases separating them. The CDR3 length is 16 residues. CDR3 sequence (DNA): TGTGCCAGCAGCCACCGGCGGTTAACAGATGGAAACACCATATATTTT. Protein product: CASSHRRLTDGNTIYF.

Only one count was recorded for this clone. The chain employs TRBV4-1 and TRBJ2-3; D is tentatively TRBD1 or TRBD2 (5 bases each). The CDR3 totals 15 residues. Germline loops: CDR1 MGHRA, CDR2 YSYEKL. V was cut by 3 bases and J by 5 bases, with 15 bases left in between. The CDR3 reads CASSQSGGLGDTQYF. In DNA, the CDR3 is TGCGCCAGCAGCCAGAGTGGGGGTCTGGGAGATACGCAGTATTTT.

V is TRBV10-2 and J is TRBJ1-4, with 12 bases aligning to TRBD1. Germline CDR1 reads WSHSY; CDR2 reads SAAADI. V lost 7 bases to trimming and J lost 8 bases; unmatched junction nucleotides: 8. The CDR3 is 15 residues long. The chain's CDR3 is CASNPGQGALEKLFF. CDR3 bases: TGCGCCAGCAACCCGGGACAGGGGGCATTGGAAAAACTGTTTTTT.

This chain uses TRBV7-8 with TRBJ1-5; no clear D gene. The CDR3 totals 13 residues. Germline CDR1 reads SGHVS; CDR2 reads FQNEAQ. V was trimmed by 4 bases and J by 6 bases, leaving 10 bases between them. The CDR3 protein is CASSYNYVQPQHF. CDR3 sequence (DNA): TGTGCCAGCAGCTATAATTATGTTCAGCCCCAGCATTTT.

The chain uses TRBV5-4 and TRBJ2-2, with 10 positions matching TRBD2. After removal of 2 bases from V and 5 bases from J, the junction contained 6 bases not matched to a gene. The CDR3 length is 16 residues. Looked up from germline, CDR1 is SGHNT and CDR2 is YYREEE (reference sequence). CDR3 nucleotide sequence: TGTGCCAGCAGCTTAATAGCGGGGGGTGTGACCGGGGAGCTGTTTTTT. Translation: CASSLIAGGVTGELFF.

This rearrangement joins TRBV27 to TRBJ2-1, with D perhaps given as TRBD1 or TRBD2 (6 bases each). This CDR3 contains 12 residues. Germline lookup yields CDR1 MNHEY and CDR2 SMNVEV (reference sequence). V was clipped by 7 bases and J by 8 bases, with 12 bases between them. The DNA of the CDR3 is TGTGCCAGCACCTCCGGGGGCTATGAGCAGTTCTTC. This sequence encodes CASTSGGYEQFF.

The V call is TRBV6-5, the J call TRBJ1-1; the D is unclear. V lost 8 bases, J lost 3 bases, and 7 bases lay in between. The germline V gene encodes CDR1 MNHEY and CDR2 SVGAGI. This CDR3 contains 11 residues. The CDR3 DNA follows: TGTGCCAGCGGGTTGGACACTGAAGCTTTCTTT. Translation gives CASGLDTEAFF.

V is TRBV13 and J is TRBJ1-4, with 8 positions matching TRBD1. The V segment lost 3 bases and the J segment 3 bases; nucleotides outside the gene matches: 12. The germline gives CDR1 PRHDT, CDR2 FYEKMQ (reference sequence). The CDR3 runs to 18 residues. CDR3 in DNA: TGTGCCAGCAGCTTGTACAGGGGACAGGCAGGGTCTAATGAAAAACTGTTTTTT. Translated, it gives CASSLYRGQAGSNEKLFF.

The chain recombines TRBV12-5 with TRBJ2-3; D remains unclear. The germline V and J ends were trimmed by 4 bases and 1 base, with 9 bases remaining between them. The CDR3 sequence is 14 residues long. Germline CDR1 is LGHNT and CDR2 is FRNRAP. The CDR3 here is CASGSSGRTDTQYF. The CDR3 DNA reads TGTGCTAGTGGTTCCTCCGGCCGCACAGATACGCAGTATTTT.

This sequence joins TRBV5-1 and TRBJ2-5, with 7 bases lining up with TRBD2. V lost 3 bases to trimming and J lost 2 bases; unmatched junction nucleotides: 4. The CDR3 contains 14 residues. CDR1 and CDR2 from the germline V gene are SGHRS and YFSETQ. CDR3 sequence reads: CASSYQAGQETQYF. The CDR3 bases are TGCGCCAGCAGCTACCAAGCGGGGCAAGAGACCCAGTACTTC.

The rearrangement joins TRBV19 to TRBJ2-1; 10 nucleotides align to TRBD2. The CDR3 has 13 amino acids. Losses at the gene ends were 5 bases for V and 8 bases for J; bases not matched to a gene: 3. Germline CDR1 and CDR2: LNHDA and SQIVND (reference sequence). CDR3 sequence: CASSPGTSDEQFF. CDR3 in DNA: TGTGCCAGTAGTCCCGGGACTAGCGATGAGCAGTTCTTC.

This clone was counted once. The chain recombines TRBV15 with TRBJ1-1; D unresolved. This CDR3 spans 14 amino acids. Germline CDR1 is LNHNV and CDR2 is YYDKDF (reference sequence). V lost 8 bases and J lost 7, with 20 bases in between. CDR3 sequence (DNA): TGTGCCACCGCCCGATATGACGCGCAATTTGAAGCTTTCTTT. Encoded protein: CATARYDAQFEAFF. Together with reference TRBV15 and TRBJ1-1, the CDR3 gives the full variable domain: DAMVIQNPRYQVTQFGKPVTLSCSQTLNHNVMYWYQQKSSQAPKLLFHYYDKDFNNEADTPDNFQSRRPNTSFCFLDIRSPGLGDTAMYLCATARYDAQFEAFFGQGTRLTVV.

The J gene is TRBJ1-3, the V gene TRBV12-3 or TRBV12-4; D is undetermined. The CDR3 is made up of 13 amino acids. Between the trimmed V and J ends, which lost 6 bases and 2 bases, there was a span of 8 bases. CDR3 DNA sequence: TGTGCCAGCAGGGTTGATCCTGGAAACACCATATATTTT. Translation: CASRVDPGNTIYF.

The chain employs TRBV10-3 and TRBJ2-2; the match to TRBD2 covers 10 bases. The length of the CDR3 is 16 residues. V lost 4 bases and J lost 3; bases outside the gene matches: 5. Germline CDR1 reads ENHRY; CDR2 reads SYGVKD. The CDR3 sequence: CAISGLAGGDTGELFF. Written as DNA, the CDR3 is TGTGCCATCAGTGGTTTAGCGGGGGGTGACACCGGGGAGCTGTTTTTT.

CDR3 in amino acids: CASSKKARGSNTGELFF. The CDR3 DNA sequence: TGTGCCAGCAGCAAAAAAGCACGAGGGTCGAACACCGGGGAGCTGTTTTTT. The chain links TRBV21-1 to TRBJ2-2; the table names TRBD2, a call not compared with the DNA. TRBV21-1 is a pseudogene segment. The CDR3 is made up of 17 amino acids.

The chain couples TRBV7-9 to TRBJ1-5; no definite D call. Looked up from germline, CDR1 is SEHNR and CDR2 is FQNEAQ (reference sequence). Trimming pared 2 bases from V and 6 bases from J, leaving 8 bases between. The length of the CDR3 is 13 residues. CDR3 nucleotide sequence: TGTGCCAGCAGCTTAATAGCGGGTCAGCCCCAGCATTTT. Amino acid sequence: CASSLIAGQPQHF.

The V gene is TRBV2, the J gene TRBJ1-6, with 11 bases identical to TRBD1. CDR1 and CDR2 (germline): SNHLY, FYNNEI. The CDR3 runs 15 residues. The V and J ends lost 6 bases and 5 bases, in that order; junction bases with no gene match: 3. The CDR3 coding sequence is TGTGCCAGCAGGGGACAGGGGGTTGATAATTCACCCCTCCACTTT. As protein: CASRGQGVDNSPLHF.